This TCR beta chain was captured by sequencing in a study of Graves' ophthalmopathy and Graves' hyperthyroidism. Amplification of the TCR beta CDR3 regions used RNA transcripts (as template). Second-round multiplex PCR came after first-round RT-PCR with HTBI primers. MiXCR, applied by TCRdb to the multiplex PCR reads, yields one record per CDR3 protein. The table lists over a million distinct CDR3 sequences, less than 45% of them singletons. Turning to this clonotype: One end of the junction is discordant with germline, which a read error may explain.

The germline CDR1 and CDR2 sequences are PRHDT and FYEKMQ (reference sequence). The CDR3 is made up of 18 amino acids. The study recruited hyperthyroidism patients aged 18 to 65 who were newly diagnosed, under 2 months' duration. Other autoimmune diseases, uncontrolled infections, pregnancy and lactation each led to patient exclusion. Sequencing was performed on peripheral blood or thyroid tissue (not recorded which). The receptor was derived from an adult man with Graves' hyperthyroidism. The chain employs TRBV13 and TRBJ1-2; TRBD1 agrees at 10 bases. CDR3 DNA: TGTGCCAGCAGCTTTATGCGGGACAGGGGTCTCCGGAACTATGGCCACACCTTC. Amino acid sequence: CASSFMRDRGLRNYGHTF.